This T cell receptor beta chain was recorded in a study of T cell responses to AZD1222 COVID-19 vaccine. Overall study results and limits: A reported finding is that nearly half of spike-specific TCRs target unmutated variant regions. Vaccine-related CD4 TCRs covered spike, predominating at 160-218 and 743-854. Scientists sampled the repertoires only once the peak T cell response had passed. Donors were chiefly white British, with a greater number of females, and clonal diversity was perhaps underestimated.

This clone was recorded only once. Antigen: not known. CDR1 is SGHAT, CDR2 FQNNGV, per germline. The length of the CDR3 is 16 residues. V was shortened by 2 bases and J by 2 bases, with 13 bases between the two germline ends. Some clones are missing from TCRdb's copy, which holds only in-frame ones; the method was immunoSEQ multiplex PCR. The table records 90,000 to 110,000 clones, roughly 82% of them present only once. V usage is TRBV11-2 and J usage is TRBJ1-3, with D unresolved. The origin of this receptor is an adult in good health. This material consisted of peripheral blood, taken on day 0 of AZD1222 vaccination. CDR3 bases: TGTGCCAGCAGCTTACGAAAGCAGAGACCTGGAAACACCATATATTTT. Protein: CASSLRKQRPGNTIYF.